Each of the 11 T cell receptor beta chains below was sequenced from the same sample in a study of blood T cells in healthy people across ages. The authors ran a second PCR of roughly 7 to 11 cycles using a sample-barcoded 5' primer and a J-beta primer mix. TCRdb fed the 5' RACE reads into MiXCR, producing one record per CDR3 protein. The table has hundreds of thousands of distinct CDR3 sequences, 22% seen once. The sequenced material came from blood. The receptors come from a man between 70 and 80 years old in good health.

V is TRBV29-1 and J is TRBJ2-5; 12 bases are shared with TRBD2. The J call is in doubt because the DNA end fits TRBJ2-1 better. Germline CDR1 and CDR2: SQVTM and ANQGSEA. The CDR3 is made up of 16 amino acids. The chain's CDR3 is CSVEIRLAGGLNEQFF. As DNA, the CDR3 is TGCAGCGTTGAAATCCGGCTAGCGGGAGGGCTTAATGAGCAGTTCTTC.

This clonotype was detected only a few times. The rearrangement joins TRBV12-3 or TRBV12-4 to TRBJ2-5; D is possibly TRBD1 (6 bases). V was pared by 2 bases and J by 1 base, with 14 bases between. The CDR3 length is 16 residues. CDR3: CASSLRAGRGQETQYF. In nucleotides, the CDR3 is TGTGCCAGCAGTTTAAGGGCCGGCAGGGGCCAAGAGACCCAGTACTTC.

In this sample, this clonotype turned up many times. J is TRBJ2-3 and V is TRBV29-1; D gene unclear. V was clipped by 3 bases and J by 1 base, with 11 bases between them. The CDR3 runs to 14 residues. Germline assignment: CDR1 SQVTM and CDR2 ANQGSEA. The CDR3, as DNA: TGCAGCGTTGAGTCCGATGGAGGCACAGATACGCAGTATTTT. This gives the protein CSVESDGGTDTQYF.

This clonotype was detected ten times or more. V usage is TRBV9 and J usage is TRBJ2-2; TRBD2 is a possible D gene (6 bases). Trimming shortened V by 0 bases and J by 4 bases, and 13 bases separated the two germline ends. CDR1 is SGDLS, CDR2 YYNGEE, per germline. This CDR3 has 16 amino acids. The CDR3 loop is CASSVASFGGTGELFF. DNA for the CDR3: TGTGCCAGCAGCGTAGCTTCGTTCGGGGGCACCGGGGAGCTGTTTTTT.

The chain uses TRBV11-3 and TRBJ2-2; D is unclear. The V gene lost 2 bases and the J gene lost 2 bases, with 9 bases spanning the gap. Germline-derived CDR1 and CDR2 are SGHNT and YENEEA. CDR3 size: 15 residues. The CDR3 DNA reads as TGTGCCAGCAGCTTAACGGCCTATAACACCGGGGAGCTGTTTTTT. Its protein is CASSLTAYNTGELFF. The full variable domain, completed using reference TRBV11-3 and TRBJ2-2, is EAGVVQSPRYKIIEKKQPVAFWCNPISGHNTLYWYLQNLGQGPELLIRYENEEAVDDSQLPKDRFSAERLKGVDSTLKIQPAELGDSAVYLCASSLTAYNTGELFFGEGSRLTVL.

This clonotype appeared many times. This chain uses TRBV2 with TRBJ2-7, with unresolved D. This CDR3 has 13 residues. The germline gives CDR1 SNHLY, CDR2 FYNNEI. V shed 7 bases and J shed 2 bases, with 12 bases lying between them. CDR3 DNA: TGTGCCAGCACACTTCCCCAGGCCTACGAGCAGTACTTC. This encodes CASTLPQAYEQYF.

This chain joins TRBV7-7 and TRBJ2-1; no definite D call. TRBJ2-5 matches the DNA end more closely, so the J call is doubtful. This CDR3 comprises 14 residues. Germline-derived CDR1 and CDR2 are SSHAT and FNYEAQ (reference sequence). The CDR3 coding sequence is TGTGCCAGCAGCCCGGGTGTTATTCAAGAGACCCAGTACTTC. Amino acid sequence: CASSPGVIQETQYF.

This clonotype turned up a few times. The chain is built from TRBV20-1 and TRBJ2-3; 9 bases fit TRBD1. The germline V gene has CDR1 DFQATT and CDR2 SNEGSKA (reference sequence). The CDR3 is 17 residues long. V was clipped by 2 bases and J by 6 bases; unmatched bases: 15. CDR3 residues: CSARRLGGTGSKDTQYF. The CDR3, as DNA: TGCAGTGCTAGAAGGCTTGGAGGGACAGGGAGTAAGGATACGCAGTATTTT.

The chain recombines TRBV2 with TRBJ2-3, with D perhaps given as TRBD1 or TRBD2 (5 bases each). Germline V gene data show CDR1 as SNHLY and CDR2 as FYNNEI. V was shortened by 7 bases and J by 0 bases, with 8 bases between the two germline ends. The CDR3 spans 13 residues. CDR3: CASNGASTDTQYF. Written as DNA, the CDR3 is TGTGCCAGCAACGGGGCTAGCACAGATACGCAGTATTTT.

This chain links TRBV2 with TRBJ1-2; D is possibly TRBD1 (5 bases). The ends were cut back, 3 bases at V and 3 bases at J, with 14 bases in the middle. Germline V lookup: CDR1 SNHLY, CDR2 FYNNEI. This CDR3 spans 15 amino acids. CDR3 loop: CASSDVQGSDYGYTF. CDR3 bases: TGTGCCAGCAGTGATGTCCAGGGATCTGACTATGGCTACACCTTC.

This clonotype has a handful of counts. The chain recombines TRBV6-5 with TRBJ2-2, with TRBD1 matching 10 bases. In germline, CDR1 is MNHEY, CDR2 SVGAGI. The CDR3 is made up of 15 amino acids. Trimming took 5 bases from V and 4 from J; bases not matched to a gene: 4. CDR3 amino acids: CASSRQGARTGELFF. For the CDR3, the DNA is TGTGCCAGCAGTAGACAGGGGGCACGCACCGGGGAGCTGTTTTTT.